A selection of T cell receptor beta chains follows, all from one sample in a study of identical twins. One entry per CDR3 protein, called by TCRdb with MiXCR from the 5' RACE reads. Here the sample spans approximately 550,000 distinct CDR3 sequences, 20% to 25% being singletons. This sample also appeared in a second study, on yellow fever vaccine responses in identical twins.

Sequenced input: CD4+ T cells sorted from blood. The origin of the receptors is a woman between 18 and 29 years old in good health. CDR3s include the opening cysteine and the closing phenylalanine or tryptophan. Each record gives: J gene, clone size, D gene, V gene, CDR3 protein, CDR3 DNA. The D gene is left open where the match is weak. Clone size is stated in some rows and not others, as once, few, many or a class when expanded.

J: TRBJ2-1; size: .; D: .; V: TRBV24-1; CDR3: CATSDWAGFNEQFF; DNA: TGTGCCACCAGTGATTGGGCGGGGTTTAATGAGCAGTTCTTC
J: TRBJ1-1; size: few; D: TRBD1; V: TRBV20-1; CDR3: CSARAGTGGTEAFF; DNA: TGCAGTGCTAGAGCAGGGACAGGCGGCACTGAAGCTTTCTTT
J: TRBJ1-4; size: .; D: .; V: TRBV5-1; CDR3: CASSLRGALEEKLFF; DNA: TGCGCCAGCAGCTTGCGGGGGGCGTTAGAGGAAAAACTGTTTTTT
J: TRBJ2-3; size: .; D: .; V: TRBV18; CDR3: CASQNLGTDTQYF; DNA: TGTGCCAGCCAAAATTTGGGCACAGATACGCAGTATTTT
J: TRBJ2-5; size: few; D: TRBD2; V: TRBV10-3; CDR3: CAISGHGLGQETQYF; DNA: TGTGCCATCAGTGGTCATGGACTAGGGCAAGAGACCCAGTACTTC
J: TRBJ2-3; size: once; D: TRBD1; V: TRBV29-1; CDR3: CSVERQGITDTQYF; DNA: TGCAGCGTTGAGAGACAGGGTATCACAGATACGCAGTATTTT
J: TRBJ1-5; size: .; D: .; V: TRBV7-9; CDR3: CASSPDGGNQPQHF; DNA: TGTGCCAGCAGCCCCGATGGAGGCAATCAGCCCCAGCATTTT
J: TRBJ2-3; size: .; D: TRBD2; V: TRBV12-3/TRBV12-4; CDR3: CASPPSSGREVDTQYF; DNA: TGTGCCAGCCCTCCCTCTAGCGGGAGGGAAGTAGATACGCAGTATTTT
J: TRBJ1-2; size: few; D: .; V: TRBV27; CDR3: CASSLSANLANYGYTF; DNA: TGTGCCAGCAGTTTATCGGCGAATTTAGCTAACTATGGCTACACCTTC
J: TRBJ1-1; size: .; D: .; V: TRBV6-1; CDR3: CASSPLIQGPGAFF; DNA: TGTGCCAGCAGTCCACTAATCCAGGGGCCAGGGGCTTTCTTT
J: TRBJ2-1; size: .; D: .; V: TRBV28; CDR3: CASLHGSGVNEQFF; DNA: TGTGCCAGCCTTCATGGGTCAGGGGTCAATGAGCAGTTCTTC
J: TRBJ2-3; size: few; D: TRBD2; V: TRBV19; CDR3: CASNDRDYTDGTDTQYF; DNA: TGTGCCAGTAATGACCGGGACTACACTGATGGCACAGATACGCAGTATTTT
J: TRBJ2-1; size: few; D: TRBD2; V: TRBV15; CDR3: CATSSGLADYNEQFF; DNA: TGTGCCACCAGCTCCGGACTAGCGGACTACAATGAGCAGTTCTTC
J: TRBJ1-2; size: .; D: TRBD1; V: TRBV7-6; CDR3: CASSRPGTVGPYGYTF; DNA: TGTGCCAGCAGCCGTCCCGGGACAGTAGGCCCCTATGGCTACACCTTC
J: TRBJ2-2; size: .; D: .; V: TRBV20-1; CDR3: CSARSGQTGELFF; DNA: TGCAGTGCTAGAAGCGGCCAGACCGGGGAGCTGTTTTTT
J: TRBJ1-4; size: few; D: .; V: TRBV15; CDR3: CATSRVLEIGEKLFF; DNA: TGTGCCACCAGCAGAGTGCTAGAAATCGGGGAAAAACTGTTTTTT
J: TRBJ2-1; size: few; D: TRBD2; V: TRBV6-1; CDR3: CASSEAISGGEQFF; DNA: TGTGCCAGCAGTGAAGCAATTAGCGGGGGGGAGCAGTTCTTC
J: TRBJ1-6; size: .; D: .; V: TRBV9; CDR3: CASSVAVSGGTYNSPLHF; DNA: TGTGCCAGCAGCGTAGCGGTGTCAGGAGGGACCTATAATTCACCCCTCCACTTT
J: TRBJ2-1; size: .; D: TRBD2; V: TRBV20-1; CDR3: CSAIVAGSSYNEQFF; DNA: TGCAGTGCTATCGTAGCGGGAAGCTCCTACAATGAGCAGTTCTTC
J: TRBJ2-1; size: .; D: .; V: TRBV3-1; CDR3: CASSRGGLMNEQFF; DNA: TGTGCCAGCAGCCGGGGGGGCCTAATGAATGAGCAGTTCTTC
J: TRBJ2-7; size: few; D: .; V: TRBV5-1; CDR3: CASSLTGPSSYEQYF; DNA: TGCGCCAGCAGCTTGACGGGGCCAAGCTCCTACGAGCAGTACTTC
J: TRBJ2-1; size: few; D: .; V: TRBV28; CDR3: CASSFRYEQFF; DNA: TGTGCCAGCAGTTTTAGGTATGAGCAGTTCTTC
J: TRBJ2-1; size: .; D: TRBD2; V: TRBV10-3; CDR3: CAISELPSGGYNEQFF; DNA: TGTGCCATCAGTGAGCTGCCTAGCGGGGGGTACAATGAGCAGTTCTTC
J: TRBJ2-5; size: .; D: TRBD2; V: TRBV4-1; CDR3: CASSQAPVGAGVQETQYF; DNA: TGCGCCAGCAGCCAAGCTCCAGTCGGGGCGGGGGTACAAGAGACCCAGTACTTC
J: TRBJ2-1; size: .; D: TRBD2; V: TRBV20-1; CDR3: CSASSGINNEQFF; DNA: TGCAGTGCTAGCAGCGGGATTAACAATGAGCAGTTCTTC
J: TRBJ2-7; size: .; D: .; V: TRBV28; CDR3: CASSLGGRRVLYEQYF; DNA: TGTGCCAGCAGTTTGGGGGGTAGGCGGGTTCTCTACGAGCAGTACTTC
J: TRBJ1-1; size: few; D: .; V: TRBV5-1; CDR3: CASSSAVNTEAFF; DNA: TGCGCCAGCAGCTCGGCGGTGAACACTGAAGCTTTCTTT
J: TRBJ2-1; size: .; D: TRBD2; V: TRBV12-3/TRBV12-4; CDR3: CASTPIGGRDYNEQFF; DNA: TGTGCCAGCACCCCCATCGGCGGGAGGGACTACAATGAGCAGTTCTTC
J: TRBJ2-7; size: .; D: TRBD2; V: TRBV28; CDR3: CASSPTSGVPSYEQYF; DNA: TGTGCCAGCAGTCCAACTAGCGGGGTTCCCTCCTACGAGCAGTACTTC
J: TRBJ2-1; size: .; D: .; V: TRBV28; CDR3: CASTLGLLSRGEQFF; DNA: TGTGCCAGCACCTTGGGTCTTCTCTCCCGGGGTGAGCAGTTCTTC
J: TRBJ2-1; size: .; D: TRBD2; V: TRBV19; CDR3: CASSTGLALNEQFF; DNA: TGTGCCAGTAGTACGGGACTAGCTCTCAATGAGCAGTTCTTC
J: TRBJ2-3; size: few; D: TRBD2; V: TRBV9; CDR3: CASSVDPSGSDTQYF; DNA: TGTGCCAGCAGCGTAGATCCTAGCGGATCAGATACGCAGTATTTT
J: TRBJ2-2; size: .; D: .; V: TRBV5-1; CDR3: CASRLQHSTGELFF; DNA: TGCGCCAGCAGGCTCCAACACTCGACCGGGGAGCTGTTTTTT
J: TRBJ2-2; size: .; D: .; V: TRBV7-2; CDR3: CASSLPGIGELFF; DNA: TGTGCCAGCAGCTTACCCGGGATTGGGGAGCTGTTTTTT
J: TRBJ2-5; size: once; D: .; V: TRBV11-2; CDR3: CASSLDDGRDQETQYF; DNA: TGTGCCAGCAGCTTAGATGATGGCAGGGACCAAGAGACCCAGTACTTC
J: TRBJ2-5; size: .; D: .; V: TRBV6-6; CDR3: CASAGVQETQYF; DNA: TGTGCCAGCGCGGGTGTCCAAGAGACCCAGTACTTC
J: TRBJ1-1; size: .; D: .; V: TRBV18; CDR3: CASSPPSRRAGDTEAFF; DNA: TGTGCCAGCTCACCACCGTCACGTAGGGCGGGGGACACTGAAGCTTTCTTT
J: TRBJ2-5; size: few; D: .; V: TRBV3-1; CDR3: CASSQTPPVGETQYF; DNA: TGTGCCAGCAGCCAGACCCCTCCCGTTGGAGAGACCCAGTACTTC
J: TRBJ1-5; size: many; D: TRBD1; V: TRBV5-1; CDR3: CASSLDGQVNQPQHF; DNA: TGCGCCAGCAGCTTGGATGGACAGGTCAATCAGCCCCAGCATTTT
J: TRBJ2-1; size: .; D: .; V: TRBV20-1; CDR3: CSARDERRINNEQFF; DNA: TGCAGTGCTAGAGATGAGCGGAGAATTAACAATGAGCAGTTCTTC
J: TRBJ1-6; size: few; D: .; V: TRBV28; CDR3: CASNPGTSPLHF; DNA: TGTGCCAGCAACCCCGGGACCTCACCCCTCCACTTT
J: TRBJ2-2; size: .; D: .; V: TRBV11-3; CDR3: CASSLVAGGTGELFF; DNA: TGTGCCAGCAGCTTAGTCGCGGGTGGCACCGGGGAGCTGTTTTTT
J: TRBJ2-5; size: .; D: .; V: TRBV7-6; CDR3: CASSLDGNVDPQYF; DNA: TGTGCCAGCAGCTTAGACGGGAATGTGGACCCCCAGTACTTC
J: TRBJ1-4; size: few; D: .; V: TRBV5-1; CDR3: CASSLGGPANEKLFF; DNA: TGCGCCAGCAGCCTGGGGGGTCCAGCTAATGAAAAACTGTTTTTT
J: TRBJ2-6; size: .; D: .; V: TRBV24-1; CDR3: CAIEQGSGANVLTF; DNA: TGTGCCATCGAACAGGGCTCCGGGGCCAACGTCCTGACTTTC
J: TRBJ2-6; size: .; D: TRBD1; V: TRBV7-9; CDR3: CASSLGQGSGANVLTF; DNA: TGTGCCAGCAGCTTGGGACAGGGCTCTGGGGCCAACGTCCTGACTTTC
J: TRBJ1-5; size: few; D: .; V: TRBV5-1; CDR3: CASSPARGGEPQHF; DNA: TGCGCCAGCAGCCCTGCGAGGGGGGGTGAGCCCCAGCATTTT
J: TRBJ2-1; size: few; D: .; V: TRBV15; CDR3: CATSRWTVYNEQFF; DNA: TGTGCCACCAGCAGATGGACAGTATACAATGAGCAGTTCTTC
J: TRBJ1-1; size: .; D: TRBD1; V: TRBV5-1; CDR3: CASSGGQRHDTEAFF; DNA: TGCGCCAGCAGCGGGGGACAGCGGCATGACACTGAAGCTTTCTTT
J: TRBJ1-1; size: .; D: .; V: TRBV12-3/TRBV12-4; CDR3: CASSWAELTEAFF; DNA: TGTGCCAGCAGTTGGGCAGAGTTGACTGAAGCTTTCTTT
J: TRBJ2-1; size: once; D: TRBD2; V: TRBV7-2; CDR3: CASSPASGRSYEQFF; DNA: TGTGCCAGCAGCCCCGCTAGCGGGAGGAGTTATGAGCAGTTCTTC
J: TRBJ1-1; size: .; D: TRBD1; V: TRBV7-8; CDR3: CASSPDRGSGEAFF; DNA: TGTGCCAGCAGCCCCGACAGGGGGTCAGGTGAAGCTTTCTTT
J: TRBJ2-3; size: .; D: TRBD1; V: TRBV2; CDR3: CASSEAPQGVTDTQYF; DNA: TGTGCCAGCAGTGAAGCCCCACAGGGGGTCACAGATACGCAGTATTTT
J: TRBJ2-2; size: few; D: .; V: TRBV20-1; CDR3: CSARDRKANTGELFF; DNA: TGCAGTGCTAGAGACAGAAAAGCGAACACCGGGGAGCTGTTTTTT
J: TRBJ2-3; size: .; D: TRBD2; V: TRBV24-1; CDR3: CATSDFAAGGGDTQYF; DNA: TGTGCCACCAGTGATTTTGCAGCGGGAGGTGGAGATACGCAGTATTTT
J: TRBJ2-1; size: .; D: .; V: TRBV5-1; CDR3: CASSLGQPGDEQFF; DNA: TGCGCCAGCAGCTTAGGCCAACCGGGCGATGAGCAGTTCTTC
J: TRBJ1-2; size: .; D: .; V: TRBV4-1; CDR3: CASSRDHRSGYTF; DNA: TGCGCCAGCAGCCGGGACCATCGAAGTGGCTACACCTTC
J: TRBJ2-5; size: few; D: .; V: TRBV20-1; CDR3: CSASSGQDVQETQYF; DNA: TGCAGTGCTAGCTCTGGGCAGGACGTCCAAGAGACCCAGTACTTC
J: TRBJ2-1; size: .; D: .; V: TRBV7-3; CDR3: CASSITREDEQFF; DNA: TGTGCCAGCAGCATTACTAGGGAGGATGAGCAGTTCTTC
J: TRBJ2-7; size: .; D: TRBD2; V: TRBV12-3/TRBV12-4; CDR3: CASSSGLGIYEQYF; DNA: TGTGCCAGCAGTTCGGGACTAGGCATCTACGAGCAGTACTTC